The subject of this entry is one T cell receptor (beta chain). As yet, its antigen is unknown. The entry originates in a study of cytomegalovirus exposure and HLA in healthy donors. Study-wide results and limits: In a later analysis, the majority of CMV-associated beta chains seemingly showed HLA restriction. Immune exposure information available was restricted to CMV serostatus.

Vbeta (60) and Jbeta (13) primers were used in the PCR. Measured with immunoSEQ multiplex PCR; TCRdb has only the in-frame clones, and not every one. The sample shows 110,000 to 150,000 clones, 70% of them seen only once. The V gene's germline CDR1 is SQVTM and CDR2 ANQGSEA. The CDR3 covers 12 residues. V was pared by 4 bases and J by 8 bases, with 11 bases between. The sequence was collected from a woman in her sixties in good health and CMV-seropositive. Sequencing input: PBMCs. The rearrangement uses TRBV29-1 and TRBJ1-4; no reliable D call. The CDR3 reads CSVVWSGEKLFF. The CDR3, as DNA: TGCAGCGTTGTCTGGTCAGGAGAAAAACTGTTTTTT. Full variable domain (rest looked up from reference TRBV29-1 and TRBJ1-4): SAVISQKPSRDICQRGTSLTIQCQVDSQVTMMFWYRQQPGQSLTLIATANQGSEATYESGFVIDKFPISRPNLTFSTLTVSNMSPEDSSIYLCSVVWSGEKLFFGSGTQLSVL.